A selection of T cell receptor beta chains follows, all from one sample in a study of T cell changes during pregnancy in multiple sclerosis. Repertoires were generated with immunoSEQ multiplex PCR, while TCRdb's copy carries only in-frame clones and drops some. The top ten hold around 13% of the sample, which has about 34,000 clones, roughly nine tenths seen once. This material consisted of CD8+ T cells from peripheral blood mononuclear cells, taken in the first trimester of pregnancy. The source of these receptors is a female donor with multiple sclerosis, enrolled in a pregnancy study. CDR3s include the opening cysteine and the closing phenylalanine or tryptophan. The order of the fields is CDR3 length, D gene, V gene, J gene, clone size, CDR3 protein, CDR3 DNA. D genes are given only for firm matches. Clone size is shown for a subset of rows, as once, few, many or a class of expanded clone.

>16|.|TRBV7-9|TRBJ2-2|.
CAGLPSGTPGAGELFF
TGTGCCGGCCTACCAAGTGGGACACCTGGGGCCGGGGAGCTGTTTTTT
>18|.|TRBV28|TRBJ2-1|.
CASSLLVSTTPAYNEQFF
TGTGCCAGCAGTTTATTGGTTAGTACTACCCCGGCCTACAATGAGCAGTTCTTC
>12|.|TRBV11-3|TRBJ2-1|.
CASSFQDNEQFF
TGTGCCAGCAGCTTCCAGGACAATGAGCAGTTCTTC
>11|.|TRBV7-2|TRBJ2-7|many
CASSYAYEQYF
TGTGCCAGCTCCTATGCCTACGAGCAGTACTTC
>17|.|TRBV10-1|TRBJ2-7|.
CASSDLTGDRSCGEQYF
TGCGCCAGCAGTGACCTTACAGGCGACAGGAGCTGCGGCGAGCAGTACTTC
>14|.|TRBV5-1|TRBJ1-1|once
CASSLLTGNTEAFF
TGCGCCAGCAGCTTGCTAACAGGGAACACTGAAGCTTTCTTT
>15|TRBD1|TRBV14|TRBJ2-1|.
CASSLGQGGFDEQFF
TGTGCCAGCAGCCTGGGACAGGGAGGGTTCGATGAGCAGTTCTTC
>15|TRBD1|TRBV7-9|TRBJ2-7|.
CASSQTGGVTYEQYF
TGTGCCAGCAGCCAGACAGGGGGCGTGACCTACGAGCAGTACTTC
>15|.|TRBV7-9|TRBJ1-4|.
CASSLRQGSSEKLFF
TGTGCCAGCAGCCTACGGCAGGGTTCTTCTGAAAAACTGTTTTTT
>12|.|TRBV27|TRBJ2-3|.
CASSPGTDTQYF
TGTGCCAGCAGTCCCGGCACAGATACGCAGTATTTT
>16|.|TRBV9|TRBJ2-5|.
CASSFQGKTLQETQYF
TGTGCCAGCAGCTTCCAGGGGAAGACCCTACAAGAGACCCAGTACTTC
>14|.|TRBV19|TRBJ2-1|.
CATQKGVHYNEQFF
TGTGCCACCCAGAAGGGGGTCCACTACAATGAGCAGTTCTTC
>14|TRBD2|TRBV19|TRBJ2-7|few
CASSRLAGVSEQYF
TGTGCCAGTAGTCGACTAGCGGGAGTCAGCGAGCAGTACTTC
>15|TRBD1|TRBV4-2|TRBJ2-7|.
CASSQEQDRPNEQYF
TGTGCCAGCAGCCAAGAACAGGACAGGCCGAACGAGCAGTACTTC
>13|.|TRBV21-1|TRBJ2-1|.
CASSKVGGGEQFF
TGTGCCAGCAGCAAAGTTGGGGGCGGAGAGCAGTTCTTC
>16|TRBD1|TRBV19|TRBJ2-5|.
CATGTVGQGPIETQYF
TGTGCCACCGGGACGGTGGGACAGGGGCCGATAGAGACCCAGTACTTC
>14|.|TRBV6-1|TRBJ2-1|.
CASSGRDTYNEQFF
TGTGCCAGCAGTGGCCGGGACACCTACAATGAGCAGTTCTTC
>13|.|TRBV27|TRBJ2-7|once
CASSLMEGYEQYF
TGTGCCAGCAGCCTCATGGAGGGCTACGAGCAGTACTTC
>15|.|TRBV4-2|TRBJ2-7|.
CASSQEEGAWYEQYF
TGTGCCAGCAGCCAAGAGGAAGGAGCGTGGTACGAGCAGTACTTC
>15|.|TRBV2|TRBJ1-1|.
CASPLLVGAVTEAFF
TGTGCCAGCCCCCTTTTAGTTGGGGCGGTGACTGAAGCTTTCTTT
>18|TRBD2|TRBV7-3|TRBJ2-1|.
CASSLTGTSGRARNEQFF
TGTGCCAGCAGCTTAACCGGGACTAGCGGGAGGGCCAGGAATGAGCAGTTCTTC
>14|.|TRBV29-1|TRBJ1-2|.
CSAQQGDFNYGYTF
TGCAGCGCCCAGCAAGGGGATTTTAACTATGGCTACACCTTC
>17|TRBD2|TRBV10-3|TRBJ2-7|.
CAISESTRSGRDYEQYF
TGTGCCATCAGTGAGTCGACGAGAAGCGGGAGAGACTACGAGCAGTACTTC
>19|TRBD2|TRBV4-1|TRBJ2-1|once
CASSQVGLAGGNTYNEQFF
TGCGCCAGCAGCCAAGTTGGACTAGCGGGAGGGAATACCTACAATGAGCAGTTCTTC
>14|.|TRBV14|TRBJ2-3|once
CASSQVAATDTQYF
TGTGCCAGCAGCCAAGTGGCGGCCACAGATACGCAGTATTTT
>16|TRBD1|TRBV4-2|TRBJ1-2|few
CASSQEGTEKTYGYTF
TGTGCCAGCAGCCAAGAGGGGACAGAAAAAACCTATGGCTACACCTTC
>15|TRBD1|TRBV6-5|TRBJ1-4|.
CASSRLRGPKEKLFF
TGTGCCAGCAGCAGACTCAGGGGGCCGAAGGAAAAACTGTTTTTT
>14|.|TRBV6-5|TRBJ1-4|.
CASTTPATNEKLFF
TGTGCCAGCACGACACCTGCAACTAATGAAAAACTGTTTTTT
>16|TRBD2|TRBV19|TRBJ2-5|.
CASSAFLAGVGETQYF
TGTGCCAGTAGTGCGTTCCTAGCGGGAGTAGGAGAGACCCAGTACTTC
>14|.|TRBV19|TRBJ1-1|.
CASSPSGGYTEAFF
TGTGCCAGTAGTCCTTCAGGAGGGTACACTGAAGCTTTCTTT
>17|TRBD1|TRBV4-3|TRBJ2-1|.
CASSQDIGTGIYNEQFF
TGCGCCAGCAGCCAAGATATTGGGACAGGGATCTACAATGAGCAGTTCTTC
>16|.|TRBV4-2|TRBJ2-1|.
CASSPEGLAVVNEQFF
TGTGCCAGCAGCCCCGAAGGGCTAGCCGTAGTAAATGAGCAGTTCTTC
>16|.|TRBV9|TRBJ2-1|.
CASSSDGGTAGNEQFF
TGTGCCAGCAGCTCAGACGGCGGGACCGCAGGGAATGAGCAGTTCTTC
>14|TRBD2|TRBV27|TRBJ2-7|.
CASSSRLAYYEQYF
TGTGCCAGCAGTTCCAGACTAGCGTACTACGAGCAGTACTTC
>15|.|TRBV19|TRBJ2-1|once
CASSITGFAYNEQFF
TGTGCCAGTAGTATAACAGGGTTCGCCTACAATGAGCAGTTCTTC
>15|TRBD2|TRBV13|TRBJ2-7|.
CASSLGAGGPREQYF
TGTGCCAGCAGCTTAGGAGCGGGAGGGCCGAGGGAGCAGTACTTC
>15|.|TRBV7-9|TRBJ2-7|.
CASSPSAGTEYEQYF
TGTGCCAGCTCTCCTTCCGCGGGAACAGAATACGAGCAGTACTTC
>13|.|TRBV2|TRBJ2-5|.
CASRARLDETQYF
TGTGCCAGCAGGGCCAGACTAGATGAGACCCAGTACTTC
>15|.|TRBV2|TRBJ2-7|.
CASSVVGWLGYEQYF
TGTGCCAGCAGTGTCGTCGGGTGGCTGGGCTACGAGCAGTACTTC
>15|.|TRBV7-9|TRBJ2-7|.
CASSLSRQALGEQYF
TGTGCCAGCAGCTTATCAAGACAGGCCTTGGGCGAGCAGTACTTC
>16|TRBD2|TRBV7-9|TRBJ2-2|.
CASRQSVAGTVGELFF
TGTGCCAGCAGACAGTCGGTAGCGGGCACCGTCGGGGAGCTGTTTTTT
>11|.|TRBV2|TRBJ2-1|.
CASSGDRRQFF
TGTGCCAGCAGTGGTGACAGAAGGCAGTTCTTC
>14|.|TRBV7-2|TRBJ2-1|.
CASSLAQIYNEQFF
TGTGCCAGCAGCTTAGCCCAGATATACAATGAGCAGTTCTTC
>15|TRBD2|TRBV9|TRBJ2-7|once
CASTPGGEVSYEQYF
TGTGCCAGCACCCCCGGGGGGGAGGTCTCCTACGAGCAGTACTTC
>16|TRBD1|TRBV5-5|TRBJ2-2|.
CASSRDRPSGGGELFF
TGTGCCAGCAGCCGGGACAGGCCAAGTGGCGGCGGGGAGCTGTTTTTT
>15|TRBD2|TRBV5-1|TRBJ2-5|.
CASSLGTGTTETQYF
TGCGCCAGCAGCTTGGGGACCGGGACTACGGAGACCCAGTACTTC